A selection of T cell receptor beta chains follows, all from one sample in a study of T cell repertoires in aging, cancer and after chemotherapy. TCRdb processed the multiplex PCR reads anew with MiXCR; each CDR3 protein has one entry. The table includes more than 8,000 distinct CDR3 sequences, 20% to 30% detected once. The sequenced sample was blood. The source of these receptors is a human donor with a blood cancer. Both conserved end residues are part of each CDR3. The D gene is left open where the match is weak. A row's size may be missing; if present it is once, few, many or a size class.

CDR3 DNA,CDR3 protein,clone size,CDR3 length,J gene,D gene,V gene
TGTGCCAGCAGTTTGACCGTATGGGACACTGAAGCTTTCTTT,CASSLTVWDTEAFF,many,14,TRBJ1-1,.,TRBV6-5
TGTGCCAGCAGTTACTCGGGCAGGAAACTTTACGAGCAGTACTTC,CASSYSGRKLYEQYF,medium-sized,15,TRBJ2-7,.,TRBV6-5
TGTGCCAGCAAGGTAGGGGGGCAGCCCCAGCATTTT,CASKVGGQPQHF,.,12,TRBJ1-5,.,TRBV28
TGTGCCAGCAGCTTTGGGAGCGGGGGAGCTGAGCAGTTCTTC,CASSFGSGGAEQFF,.,14,TRBJ2-1,TRBD2,TRBV7-3
TGTGCCAGCAGGTTCGACAGGCCCACTTATGAAGCTTTCTTT,CASRFDRPTYEAFF,medium-sized,14,TRBJ1-1,.,TRBV12-3/TRBV12-4
TGTGCCAGCAGTAGACGCGGGCTTGGGGATACGCAGTATTTT,CASSRRGLGDTQYF,medium-sized,14,TRBJ2-3,.,TRBV12-3/TRBV12-4
TGTGCCAGCAGTTTAACTAGACAGGGGGCGTTTGGCTACACCTTC,CASSLTRQGAFGYTF,.,15,TRBJ1-2,TRBD1,TRBV12-3/TRBV12-4
TGCGCCAGCAGCCCGGGACAGGGTTATAGCAATCAGCCCCAGCATTTT,CASSPGQGYSNQPQHF,few,16,TRBJ1-5,TRBD1,TRBV5-1
TGCGCCAGCAGCTCCGTAGGTCAGCATGAGCAGTTCTTC,CASSSVGQHEQFF,few,13,TRBJ2-1,.,TRBV5-1
TGTGCCAGCAGTTTGGTCCATAGCAATCAGCCCCAGCATTTT,CASSLVHSNQPQHF,few,14,TRBJ1-5,.,TRBV12-3/TRBV12-4
TGTGCCAGCCCAGACCGCGGGAGGGCTCCGGGGGAGCAGTACTTC,CASPDRGRAPGEQYF,many,15,TRBJ2-7,TRBD2,TRBV18
TGTGCCAGCATCCTGACTAGCGGGAGCCCAGATACGCAGTATTTT,CASILTSGSPDTQYF,.,15,TRBJ2-3,TRBD2,TRBV13
TGTGCCAGTAGTATAGATACAGGGGGTCCCACTGAAGCTTTCTTT,CASSIDTGGPTEAFF,medium-sized,15,TRBJ1-1,TRBD1,TRBV19
TGCGCCAGCAGCCCGACAGGACTTTATGGCTACACCTTC,CASSPTGLYGYTF,few,13,TRBJ1-2,.,TRBV5-1
TGTGCCAGCAGGAACAACCTCGGGGGCGTAAGAGATGAAAAACTGTTTTTT,CASRNNLGGVRDEKLFF,medium-sized,17,TRBJ1-4,.,TRBV27
TGTGCCTGGAGTGGACAGGGTAACTCTGGGGCCAACGTCCTGACTTTC,CAWSGQGNSGANVLTF,medium-sized,16,TRBJ2-6,TRBD1,TRBV30